The 12 T cell receptor beta chains given below trace back to one sample, sequenced in a study of cytomegalovirus exposure and HLA in healthy donors. Vbeta (60) and Jbeta (13) primers were used in the PCR. Assay used: immunoSEQ multiplex PCR; TCRdb lists only in-frame clones, some missing. The sample lists more than 95,000 clones; approximately 80% were seen once. The specimen sequenced was PBMCs. Every receptor here comes from a man in his thirties or forties in good health and CMV-seronegative.

This chain's CDR3 is CAYRLAGERDTQYF. The CDR3 region has the DNA TGTGCCTACAGACTAGCGGGAGAGAGAGATACGCAGTATTTT. The chain joins TRBV30 to TRBJ2-3, with 12 bases lining up with TRBD2. From germline, CDR1 is GTSNPN and CDR2 SVGIG (reference sequence). The V segment lost 7 bases and the J segment 5 bases; nucleotides outside the gene matches: 7. The CDR3 totals 14 residues.

The J gene is TRBJ2-1, the V gene TRBV28, with a possible D match to TRBD1 (6 bases). Germline V CDR1 and CDR2: MDHEN, SYDVKM. The CDR3 contains 12 residues. V lost 5 bases to trimming and J lost 9 bases, with 11 bases between them. The CDR3 DNA follows: TGTGCCAGCAGTGCAACAGGGATTGAGCAGTTCTTC. Translated: CASSATGIEQFF.

The rearrangement joins TRBV27 to TRBJ2-3; 7 bases match TRBD2. The junction had 17 bases not matched to a gene; V was cut back by 8 bases and J by 3 bases. There are 17 residues in the CDR3. The V gene's germline CDR1 is MNHEY and CDR2 SMNVEV (reference sequence). CDR3 sequence reads: CASWPRTLAMGTDTQYF. The CDR3, as DNA: TGTGCCAGCTGGCCCCGGACACTAGCGATGGGAACAGATACGCAGTATTTT.

The J gene is TRBJ2-1, the V gene TRBV5-1; D possibly corresponds to TRBD1 (5 bases). Between the trimmed V and J ends, which lost 0 bases and 5 bases, there was a span of 15 bases. In germline, CDR1 is SGHRS, CDR2 YFSETQ. The CDR3 is 16 amino acids. CDR3 bases: TGCGCCAGCAGCTTGGTTTTTAGGGGAAGGAACAATGAGCAGTTCTTC. Encoded protein: CASSLVFRGRNNEQFF.

The chain links TRBV10-3 to TRBJ2-7, with 7 bases identical to TRBD1. The germline V gene has CDR1 ENHRY and CDR2 SYGVKD. The V gene end was trimmed by 5 bases and the J gene end by 0 bases; junction bases not matched to a gene: 7. This CDR3 has 15 residues. The CDR3 region has the DNA TGTGCCATCAGTTATATCCGGGACAGCTCCTACGAGCAGTACTTC. It translates to CAISYIRDSSYEQYF.

The rearrangement joins TRBV6-5 to TRBJ1-1; D possibly corresponds to TRBD1 (5 bases). This CDR3 is built from 15 residues. CDR1 MNHEY and CDR2 SVGAGI come from the germline V gene. The V and J ends lost 4 bases and 3 bases respectively, with 15 bases between them. For the CDR3, the DNA is TGTGCCAGCAGTTCGGGCGACAGCCTAGACACTGAAGCTTTCTTT. As protein: CASSSGDSLDTEAFF.

The CDR3 coding sequence is TGTGCCAGCAGTATCGGGACAGTAGGCTACGAGCAGTACTTC. Encoded protein: CASSIGTVGYEQYF. The chain links TRBV2 to TRBJ2-7; TRBD1 matches at 7 bases. Germline CDR1 reads SNHLY; CDR2 reads FYNNEI. The CDR3 is 14 amino acids. With 5 bases clipped from V and 3 bases from J, the junction kept 7 bases outside the gene matches.

J is TRBJ1-1 and V is TRBV11-2, with D maybe TRBD1 (6 bases). The V gene's germline CDR1 is SGHAT and CDR2 FQNNGV. The CDR3 extends over 16 amino acids. V lost 4 bases and J lost 5, with 20 bases in between. CDR3 amino acids: CASSSINRVRQTEAFF. In DNA, the CDR3 is TGTGCCAGCAGCTCCATTAACAGGGTTAGGCAGACTGAAGCTTTCTTT.

The rearrangement uses TRBV5-6 and TRBJ2-3; 8 bases map to TRBD2. V trimming: 4 bases; J trimming: 4 bases; junction bases outside the gene matches: 11. This CDR3 comprises 16 residues. Germline CDR1 is SGHDT and CDR2 is YYEEEE. CDR3 nucleotide sequence: TGTGCCAGCAGCCCGGGAAGCGGGAGAACGCCAGATACGCAGTATTTT. Its translation is CASSPGSGRTPDTQYF.

CDR3: CASSLGFSGQFF. The CDR3 DNA follows: TGTGCCAGCAGCTTAGGATTTTCGGGGCAGTTCTTC. The chain uses TRBV11-3 and TRBJ2-1; unclear D gene. This CDR3 contains 12 residues. Per germline, CDR1 SGHNT and CDR2 YENEEA. V lost 1 base and J 12 bases, leaving 10 bases between the germline ends.

The chain uses TRBV19 and TRBJ2-5; tentative D call: TRBD2 (5 bases). CDR3 length equals 15 residues. Germline V gene lookup returns CDR1 LNHDA and CDR2 SQIVND (reference sequence). V lost 4 bases, J lost 5 bases, and 17 bases lay in between. The CDR3 coding sequence is TGTGCCAGTAGTAAACTAGTGCTCTTAGGGGAGACCCAGTACTTC. Translating it yields CASSKLVLLGETQYF.

This chain links TRBV4-3 with TRBJ1-2; D remains ambiguous. CDR1 and CDR2 from the germline V gene are LGHNA and YSLEER. Trimming left V 0 bases short and J 2 bases short, with 13 bases between. This CDR3 is 16 amino acids long. The CDR3 nucleotides are TGCGCCAGCAGCCAAGAGTTCGCACGGGGAAACTATGGCTACACCTTC. Its translation is CASSQEFARGNYGYTF.